The present entry profiles one T cell receptor beta chain with its context. CDR3 size: 14 residues. Trimming removed 4 bases at V and 3 bases at J, with 12 bases between. Per germline, CDR1 MDHEN and CDR2 SYDVKM. The entry originates in a study of T cell changes during pregnancy in multiple sclerosis. Assay used: immunoSEQ multiplex PCR; TCRdb lists only in-frame clones, some missing. The table records tens of thousands of clones, approximately 94% of them present only once. The TCR was taken from a female donor with multiple sclerosis, enrolled in a pregnancy study. The sequencing used CD8+ T cells from peripheral blood mononuclear cells, collected in the first trimester of pregnancy. The chain uses TRBV28 and TRBJ1-1; no clear D gene. CDR3 in amino acids: CASSSPGSHTEAFF. The CDR3, as DNA: TGTGCCAGCAGTTCACCGGGATCCCACACTGAAGCTTTCTTT.